The clone carrying this T cell receptor beta chain was detected only once. This sample stems from a study of blood T cell repertoires in COVID-19. Whole-study context: Samples of COVID-19 (acute and convalescent) were obtained from the United States, Italy and Spain. From T cells, B-cell-depleted T cells, or PBMCs came the material, which was cDNA or gDNA.

Germline CDR1 SEHNR, CDR2 FQNEAQ (reference sequence). The V gene end was trimmed by 4 bases and the J gene end by 2 bases; junction bases not matched to a gene: 5. This CDR3 has 14 residues. Original processing notes: Amplified reference gene primers provided the basis for estimating nucleated cell counts. Repertoires were generated with immunoSEQ multiplex PCR, while TCRdb's copy carries only in-frame clones and drops some. The V and J calls and clone size are taken from that table; D and trimming were inferred from the DNA. The sample includes around 87,000 clones, about 77% seen only once; the top ten take under 20%.

Sequencing was done on a sample of peripheral blood. The rearrangement links TRBV7-9 to TRBJ2-7; 7 positions agree with TRBD1. This receptor was taken from a human donor in a cohort sampled during active COVID-19. CDR3 in DNA: TGTGCCAGCAGCTACGGGGACAGAGCCTACGAGCAGTACTTC. Amino acids: CASSYGDRAYEQYF. Complete variable domain (other parts from reference TRBV7-9 and TRBJ2-7): DTGVSQNPRHKITKRGQNVTFRCDPISEHNRLYWYRQTLGQGPEFLTYFQNEAQLEKSRLLSDRFSAERPKGSFSTLEIQRTEQGDSAMYLCASSYGDRAYEQYFGPGTRLTVT.